Listed here are 10 T cell receptor beta chains from one sample, sequenced in a study of T-cell memory formation after mild COVID-19. TCRdb re-called the 5' RACE reads through MiXCR, storing one row per CDR3 protein. The profile covers tens of thousands of distinct CDR3 sequences, with about a tenth appearing a single time and about 1.1% taken by the ten largest. The specimen sequenced was PBMCs or a T cell subset sorted from them (not recorded which). The receptors come from a man aged 18 to 30 who had mild COVID-19 (a few samples of this study predate the infection). Cell type and time point are not known.

This clonotype was seen only a few times. This rearrangement joins TRBV5-4 to TRBJ2-2; TRBD1 matches 7 bases. The ends lost 5 bases at V and 1 base at J; junction bases unmatched: 5. Looked up from germline, CDR1 is SGHNT and CDR2 is YYREEE (reference sequence). This CDR3 has 15 amino acids. Here the CDR3 DNA reads TGTGCCAGCAGATCGGGACAGATGAACACCGGGGAGCTGTTTTTT. Its protein product is CASRSGQMNTGELFF.

This clonotype has ten or more counts. The chain combines TRBV6-2 or TRBV6-3 with TRBJ1-1; TRBD1 aligns across 8 bases. Germline V gene lookup returns CDR1 MNHEY and CDR2 SVGEGT. After removal of 2 bases from V and 4 bases from J, the junction contained 9 bases not matched to a gene. The CDR3 totals 16 residues. DNA of the CDR3: TGTGCCAGCAGTTACGACCTGACAGGGGAGGCCACTGAAGCTTTCTTT. Protein sequence: CASSYDLTGEATEAFF.

There are many counts of this clonotype. This chain joins TRBV12-3 or TRBV12-4 and TRBJ1-6; D gene uncertain. The CDR3 is 13 amino acids. The germline V and J ends were trimmed by 5 bases and 11 bases, with 13 bases remaining between them. The CDR3 DNA reads TGTGCCAGCAGTCTTGAAGCCCGGGCACCCCTCCACTTT. This codes for CASSLEARAPLHF.

This clonotype was counted at least ten times. The chain links TRBV6-2 or TRBV6-3 to TRBJ2-7, with 8 bases matching TRBD1. This CDR3 comprises 13 residues. From germline, CDR1 is MNHEY and CDR2 SVGEGT. The V and J ends lost 5 bases and 6 bases, in that order; junction bases with no gene match: 6. CDR3 nucleotides: TGTGCCAGCAGTCGGACAGGGCTCTCCGAGCAGTACTTC. It specifies CASSRTGLSEQYF.

This chain connects TRBV20-1 to TRBJ1-1; 9 bases align to TRBD1. The CDR3 has 18 residues. Germline-derived CDR1 and CDR2 are DFQATT and SNEGSKA (reference sequence). J gave up 4 bases and V 3 bases, and 18 bases lay outside the gene matches. CDR3 nucleotide sequence: TGCAGTGCTAGGGGGACAGGGTTGGACGGTGGGACTGGCACTGAAGCTTTCTTT. It specifies CSARGTGLDGGTGTEAFF.

In this sample, this clonotype turned up a few times. The V gene is TRBV27, the J gene TRBJ1-2, with D tentatively TRBD1 (6 bases). The CDR3 is made up of 13 amino acids. V gave up 2 bases and J gave up 3 bases, with 7 bases separating them. CDR1 is MNHEY, CDR2 SMNVEV, per germline (reference sequence). As DNA, the CDR3 is TGTGCCAGCAGTTTAAAGGGGGACTATGGCTACACCTTC. Its protein is CASSLKGDYGYTF.

The rearrangement uses TRBV14 and TRBJ2-2, with TRBD1 matching 7 bases. Trimming at V came to 4 bases and at J to 4 bases, leaving 9 bases not matched to a gene. This CDR3 comprises 16 residues. Germline lookup yields CDR1 SGHDN and CDR2 FVKESK. Here the CDR3 DNA reads TGTGCCAGCAGCCCACGACAGGGCAGAACCACCGGGGAGCTGTTTTTT. This encodes CASSPRQGRTTGELFF.

This clonotype has just a few counts. The chain links TRBV7-9 to TRBJ1-6; D not resolved. Germline loops: CDR1 SEHNR, CDR2 FQNEAQ (reference sequence). V shed 8 bases and J shed 5 bases, with 22 bases lying between them. CDR3 length: 17 residues. The CDR3: CASRRRALGLDNSPLHF. The DNA for the CDR3 is TGTGCCAGCCGCCGGAGGGCCCTCGGCCTGGATAATTCACCCCTCCACTTT.

The V gene is TRBV5-1, the J gene TRBJ2-7; unclear D gene. The length of the CDR3 is 13 residues. V was cut by 4 bases and J by 2 bases, with 10 bases left in between. Germline CDR1 is SGHRS and CDR2 is YFSETQ. The CDR3 loop reads CASSTTRTYEQYF. CDR3 sequence (DNA): TGCGCCAGCAGCACGACAAGAACCTACGAGCAGTACTTC. The whole variable domain, remainder taken from reference TRBV5-1 and TRBJ2-7, is KAGVTQTPRYLIKTRGQQVTLSCSPISGHRSVSWYQQTPGQGLQFLFEYFSETQRNKGNFPGRFSGRQFSNSRSEMNVSTLELGDSALYLCASSTTRTYEQYFGPGTRLTVT.

The V gene is TRBV5-1, the J gene TRBJ1-1; no clear D. V gave up 0 bases and J gave up 3 bases, with 6 bases separating them. The CDR3 extends over 13 amino acids. CDR1 is SGHRS and CDR2 is YFSETQ in the germline V gene. This CDR3 is CASSLDPDTEAFF. The CDR3 DNA follows: TGCGCCAGCAGCTTGGATCCTGACACTGAAGCTTTCTTT.